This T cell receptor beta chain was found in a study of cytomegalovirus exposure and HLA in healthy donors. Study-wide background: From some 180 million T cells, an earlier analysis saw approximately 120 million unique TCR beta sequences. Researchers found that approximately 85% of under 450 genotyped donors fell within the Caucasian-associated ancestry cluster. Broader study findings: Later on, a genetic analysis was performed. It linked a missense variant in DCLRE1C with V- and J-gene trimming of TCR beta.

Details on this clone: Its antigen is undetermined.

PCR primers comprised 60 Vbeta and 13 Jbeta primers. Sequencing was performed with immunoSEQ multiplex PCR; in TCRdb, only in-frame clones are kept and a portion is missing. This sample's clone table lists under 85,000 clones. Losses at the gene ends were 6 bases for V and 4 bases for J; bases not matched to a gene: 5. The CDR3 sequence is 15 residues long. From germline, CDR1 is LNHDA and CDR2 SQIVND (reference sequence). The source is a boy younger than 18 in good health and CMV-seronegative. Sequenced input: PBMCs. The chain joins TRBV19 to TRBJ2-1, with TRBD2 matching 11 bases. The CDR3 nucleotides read TGTGCCAGTAGACCCGGGACTAGCGGTTACAATGAGCAGTTCTTC. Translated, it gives CASRPGTSGYNEQFF.